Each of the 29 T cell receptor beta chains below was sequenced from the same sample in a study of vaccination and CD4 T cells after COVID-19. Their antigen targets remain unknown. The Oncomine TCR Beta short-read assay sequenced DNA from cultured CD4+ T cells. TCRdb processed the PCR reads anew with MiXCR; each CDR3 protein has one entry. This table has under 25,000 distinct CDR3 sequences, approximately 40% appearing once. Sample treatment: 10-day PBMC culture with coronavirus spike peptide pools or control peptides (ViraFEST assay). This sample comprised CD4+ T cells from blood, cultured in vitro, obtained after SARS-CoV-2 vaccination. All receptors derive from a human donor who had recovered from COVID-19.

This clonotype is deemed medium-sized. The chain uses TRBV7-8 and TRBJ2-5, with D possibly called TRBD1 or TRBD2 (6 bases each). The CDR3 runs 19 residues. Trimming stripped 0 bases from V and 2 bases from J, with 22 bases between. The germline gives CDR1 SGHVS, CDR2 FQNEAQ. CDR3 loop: CASSLASRDNLGGQETQYF. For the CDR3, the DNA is TGTGCCAGCAGCTTAGCTTCGCGGGACAATCTCGGGGGTCAAGAGACCCAGTACTTC.

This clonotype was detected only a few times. This CDR3 is CASREDGLSEAFF. DNA for the CDR3: TGTGCCAGTAGAGAGGACGGACTTTCTGAAGCTTTCTTT. The chain carries TRBV19 and TRBJ1-1; no clear D gene. The CDR3 is 13 residues long. Trimming stripped 6 bases from V and 6 bases from J, with 14 bases between. Germline CDR1 is LNHDA and CDR2 is SQIVND (reference sequence).

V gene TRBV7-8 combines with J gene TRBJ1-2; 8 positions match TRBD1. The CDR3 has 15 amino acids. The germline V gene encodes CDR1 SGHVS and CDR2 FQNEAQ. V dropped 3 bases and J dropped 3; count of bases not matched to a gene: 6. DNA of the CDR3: TGTGCCAGCAGCTTTTTGGACAGGGAGGACTATGGCTACACCTTC. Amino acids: CASSFLDREDYGYTF.

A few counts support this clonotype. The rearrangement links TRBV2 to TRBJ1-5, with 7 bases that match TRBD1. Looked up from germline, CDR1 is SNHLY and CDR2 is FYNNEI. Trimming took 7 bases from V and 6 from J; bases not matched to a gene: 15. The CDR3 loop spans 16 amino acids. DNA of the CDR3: TGTGCCAGCACCCCGTCAGGGGGAGGGATGGGTCAGCCCCAGCATTTT. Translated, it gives CASTPSGGGMGQPQHF.

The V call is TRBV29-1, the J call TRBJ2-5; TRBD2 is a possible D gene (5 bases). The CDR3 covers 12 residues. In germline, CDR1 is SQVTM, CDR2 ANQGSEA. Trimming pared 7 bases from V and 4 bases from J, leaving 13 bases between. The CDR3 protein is CSGKTSSETQYF. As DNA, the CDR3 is TGCAGCGGCAAAACTAGTTCAGAGACCCAGTACTTC.

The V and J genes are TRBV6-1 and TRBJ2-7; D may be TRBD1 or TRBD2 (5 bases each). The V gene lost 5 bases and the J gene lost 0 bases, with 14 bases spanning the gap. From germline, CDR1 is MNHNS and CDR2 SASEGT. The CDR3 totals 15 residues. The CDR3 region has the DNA TGTGCCAGCAGTACCGGGACGACGGCCTCCTACGAGCAGTACTTC. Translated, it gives CASSTGTTASYEQYF.

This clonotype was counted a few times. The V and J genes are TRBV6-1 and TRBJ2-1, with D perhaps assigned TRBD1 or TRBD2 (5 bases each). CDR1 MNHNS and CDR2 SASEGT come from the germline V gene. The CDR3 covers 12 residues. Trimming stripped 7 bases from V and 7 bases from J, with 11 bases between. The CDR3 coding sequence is TGTGCCAGCATAGGGGACGGTAATGAGCAGTTCTTC. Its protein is CASIGDGNEQFF.

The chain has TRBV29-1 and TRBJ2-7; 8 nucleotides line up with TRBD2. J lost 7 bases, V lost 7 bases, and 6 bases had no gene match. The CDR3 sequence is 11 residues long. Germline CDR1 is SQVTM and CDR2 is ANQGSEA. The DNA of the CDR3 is TGCAGCGGCAGAACTAGCGGTGAGCAGTACTTC. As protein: CSGRTSGEQYF.

The CDR3 loop is CSATTIAGGRHHEQYF. The DNA for the CDR3 is TGCAGTGCTACAACGATAGCGGGGGGCCGGCACCACGAGCAGTACTTC. V is TRBV20-1 and J is TRBJ2-7; 10 bases align to TRBD2. This CDR3 comprises 16 residues. Germline V gives CDR1 DFQATT, CDR2 SNEGSKA (reference sequence). Germline trimming cut 4 bases from V and 5 bases from J; bases unmatched to any gene: 14.

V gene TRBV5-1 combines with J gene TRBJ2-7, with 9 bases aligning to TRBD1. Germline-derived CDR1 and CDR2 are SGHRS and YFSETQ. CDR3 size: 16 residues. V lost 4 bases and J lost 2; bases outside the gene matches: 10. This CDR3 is CASSGGFGQGTYEQYF. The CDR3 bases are TGCGCCAGCAGCGGGGGCTTCGGACAGGGGACCTACGAGCAGTACTTC.

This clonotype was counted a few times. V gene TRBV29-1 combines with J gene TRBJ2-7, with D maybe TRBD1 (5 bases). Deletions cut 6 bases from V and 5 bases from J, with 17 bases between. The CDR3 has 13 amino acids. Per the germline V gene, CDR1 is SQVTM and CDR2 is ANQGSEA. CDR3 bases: TGCAGCGTGCAAACAGGTCCAGATCACGAGCAGTACTTC. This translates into CSVQTGPDHEQYF.

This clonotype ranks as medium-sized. CDR3 sequence: CASSYVESTEAFF. The CDR3 bases are TGTGCCAGCAGTTACGTGGAGAGCACTGAAGCTTTCTTT. The chain carries TRBV6-2 or TRBV6-3 and TRBJ1-1, with D uncertain. CDR1 is MNHEY, CDR2 SVGEGT, per germline. The V end lost 2 bases, the J end lost 4 bases, and 8 bases lay between the germline ends. This CDR3 is built from 13 residues.

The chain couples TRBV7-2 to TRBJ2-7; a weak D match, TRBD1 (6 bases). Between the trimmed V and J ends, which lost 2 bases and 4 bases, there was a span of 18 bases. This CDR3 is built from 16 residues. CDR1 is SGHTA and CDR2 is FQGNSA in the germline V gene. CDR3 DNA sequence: TGTGCCAGCAGCTTATTAGGGGGAATCGAGAGTTACGAGCAGTACTTC. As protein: CASSLLGGIESYEQYF. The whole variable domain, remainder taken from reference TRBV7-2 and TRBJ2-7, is GAGVSQSPSNKVTEKGKDVELRCDPISGHTALYWYRQSLGQGLEFLIYFQGNSAPDKSGLPSDRFSAERTGGSVSTLTIQRTQQEDSAVYLCASSLLGGIESYEQYFGPGTRLTVT.

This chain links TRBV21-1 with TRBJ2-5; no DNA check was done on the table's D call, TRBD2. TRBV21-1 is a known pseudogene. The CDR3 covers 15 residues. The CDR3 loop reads CASTGTSGCQETQYF. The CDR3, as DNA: TGTGCCAGCACCGGGACTAGCGGTTGTCAAGAGACCCAGTACTTC.

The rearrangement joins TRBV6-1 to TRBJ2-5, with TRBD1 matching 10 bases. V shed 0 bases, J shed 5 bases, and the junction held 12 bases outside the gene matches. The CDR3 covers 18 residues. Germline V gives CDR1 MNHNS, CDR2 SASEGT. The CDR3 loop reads CASSEAYYDRGRRETQYF. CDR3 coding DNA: TGTGCCAGCAGTGAAGCCTACTATGACAGGGGGCGTAGGGAGACCCAGTACTTC.

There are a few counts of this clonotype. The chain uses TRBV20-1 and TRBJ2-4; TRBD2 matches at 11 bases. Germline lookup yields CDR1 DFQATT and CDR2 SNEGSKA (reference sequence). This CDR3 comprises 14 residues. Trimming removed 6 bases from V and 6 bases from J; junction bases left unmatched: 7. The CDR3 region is CSALLAGVRNIQYF. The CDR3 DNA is TGCAGTGCCTTACTAGCGGGAGTCCGAAACATTCAGTACTTC.

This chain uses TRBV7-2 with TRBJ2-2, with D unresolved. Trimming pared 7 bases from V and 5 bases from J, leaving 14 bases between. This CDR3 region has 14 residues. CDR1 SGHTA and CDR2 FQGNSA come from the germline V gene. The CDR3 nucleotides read TGTGCCAGCACGTTAGACCCCGGGACCGGGGAGCTGTTTTTT. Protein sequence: CASTLDPGTGELFF.

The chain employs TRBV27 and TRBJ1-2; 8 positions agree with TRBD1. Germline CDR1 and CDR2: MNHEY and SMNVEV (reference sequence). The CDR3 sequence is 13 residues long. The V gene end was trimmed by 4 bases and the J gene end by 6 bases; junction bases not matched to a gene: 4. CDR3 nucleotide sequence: TGTGCCAGCAGTTCCGCGGACAGGGATGGCTACACCTTC. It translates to CASSSADRDGYTF.

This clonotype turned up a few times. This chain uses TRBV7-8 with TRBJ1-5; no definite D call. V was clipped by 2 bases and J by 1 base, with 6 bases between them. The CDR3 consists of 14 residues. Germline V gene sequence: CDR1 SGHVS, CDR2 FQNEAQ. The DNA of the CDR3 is TGTGCCAGCAGCTTAAGTCCGAGCAATCAGCCCCAGCATTTT. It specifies CASSLSPSNQPQHF.

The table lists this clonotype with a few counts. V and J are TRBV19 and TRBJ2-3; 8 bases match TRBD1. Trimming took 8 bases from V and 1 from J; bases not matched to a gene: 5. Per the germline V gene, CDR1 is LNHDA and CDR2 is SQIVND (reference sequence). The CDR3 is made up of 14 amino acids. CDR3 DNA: TGTGCCAGTTCCGGGACAGGAGGCACAGATACGCAGTATTTT. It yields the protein CASSGTGGTDTQYF.

CDR3 DNA: TGCGCCAGCAGCTTGGACAGGCCGATTGTCGATGGCTACACCTTC. As protein: CASSLDRPIVDGYTF. The V call is TRBV5-1, the J call TRBJ1-2; the D gene is possibly TRBD1 (5 bases). CDR1 SGHRS and CDR2 YFSETQ come from the germline V gene. This CDR3 spans 15 amino acids. Trimming took off 0 bases at V and 6 bases at J, with 15 bases between the two ends.

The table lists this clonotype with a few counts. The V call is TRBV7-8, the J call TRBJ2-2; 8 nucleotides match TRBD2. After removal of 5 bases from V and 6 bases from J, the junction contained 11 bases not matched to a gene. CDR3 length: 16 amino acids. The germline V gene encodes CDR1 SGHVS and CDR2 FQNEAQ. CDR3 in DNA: TGTGCCAGCAGCCAAGCCTCGGGGGGGCACGCCGGGGAGCTGTTTTTT. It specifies CASSQASGGHAGELFF.

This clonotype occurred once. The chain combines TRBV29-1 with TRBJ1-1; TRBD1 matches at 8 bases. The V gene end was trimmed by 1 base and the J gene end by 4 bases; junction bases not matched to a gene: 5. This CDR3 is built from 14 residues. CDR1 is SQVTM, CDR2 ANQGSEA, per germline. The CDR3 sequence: CSVEGSQGVTEAFF. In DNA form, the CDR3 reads TGCAGCGTTGAAGGGTCACAGGGGGTCACTGAAGCTTTCTTT. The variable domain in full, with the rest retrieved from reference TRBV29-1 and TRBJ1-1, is SAVISQKPSRDICQRGTSLTIQCQVDSQVTMMFWYRQQPGQSLTLIATANQGSEATYESGFVIDKFPISRPNLTFSTLTVSNMSPEDSSIYLCSVEGSQGVTEAFFGQGTRLTVV.

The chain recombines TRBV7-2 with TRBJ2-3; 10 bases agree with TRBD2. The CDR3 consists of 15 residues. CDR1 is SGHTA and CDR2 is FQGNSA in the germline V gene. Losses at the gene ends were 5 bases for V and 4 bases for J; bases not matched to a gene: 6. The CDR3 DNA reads TGTGCCAGCAGCACCCATAGCGGGAGGTCAGATACGCAGTATTTT. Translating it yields CASSTHSGRSDTQYF.

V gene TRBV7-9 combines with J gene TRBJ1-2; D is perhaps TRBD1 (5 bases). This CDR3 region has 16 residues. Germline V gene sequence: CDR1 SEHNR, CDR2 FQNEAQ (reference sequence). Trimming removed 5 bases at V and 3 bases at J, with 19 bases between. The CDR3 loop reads CASSLKSSGTDYGYTF. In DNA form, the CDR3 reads TGTGCCAGCAGCCTTAAAAGCTCGGGGACCGACTATGGCTACACCTTC.

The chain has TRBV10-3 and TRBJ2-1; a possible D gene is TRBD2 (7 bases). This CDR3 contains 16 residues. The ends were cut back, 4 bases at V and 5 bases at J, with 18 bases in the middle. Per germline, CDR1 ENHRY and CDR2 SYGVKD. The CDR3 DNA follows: TGTGCCATCAGTGCGCGCGGGGGCCGGCCGAACAATGAGCAGTTCTTC. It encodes CAISARGGRPNNEQFF.

CDR3 DNA sequence: TGTGCCAGCAGCCGACAGGGTAGGGAGACCCAGTACTTC. Protein: CASSRQGRETQYF. V and J are TRBV5-6 and TRBJ2-5; TRBD1 aligns across 7 bases. This CDR3 spans 13 amino acids. The V and J ends lost 4 bases and 5 bases, in that order; junction bases with no gene match: 5. Germline CDR1 SGHDT, CDR2 YYEEEE.

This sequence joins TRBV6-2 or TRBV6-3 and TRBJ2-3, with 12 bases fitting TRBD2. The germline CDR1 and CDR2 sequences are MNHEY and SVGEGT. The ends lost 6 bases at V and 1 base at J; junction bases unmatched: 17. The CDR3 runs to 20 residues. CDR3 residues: CASRPRQGKRLAGGTDTQYF. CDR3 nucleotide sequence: TGTGCCAGCAGGCCAAGACAGGGAAAGAGACTAGCGGGGGGCACAGATACGCAGTATTTT.

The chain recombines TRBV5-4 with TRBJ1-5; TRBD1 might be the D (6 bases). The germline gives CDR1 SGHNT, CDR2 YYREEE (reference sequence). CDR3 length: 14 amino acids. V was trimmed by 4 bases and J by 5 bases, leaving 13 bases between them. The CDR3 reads CASSPGGGDQPQHF. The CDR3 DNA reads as TGTGCCAGCAGCCCTGGAGGGGGGGATCAGCCCCAGCATTTT.